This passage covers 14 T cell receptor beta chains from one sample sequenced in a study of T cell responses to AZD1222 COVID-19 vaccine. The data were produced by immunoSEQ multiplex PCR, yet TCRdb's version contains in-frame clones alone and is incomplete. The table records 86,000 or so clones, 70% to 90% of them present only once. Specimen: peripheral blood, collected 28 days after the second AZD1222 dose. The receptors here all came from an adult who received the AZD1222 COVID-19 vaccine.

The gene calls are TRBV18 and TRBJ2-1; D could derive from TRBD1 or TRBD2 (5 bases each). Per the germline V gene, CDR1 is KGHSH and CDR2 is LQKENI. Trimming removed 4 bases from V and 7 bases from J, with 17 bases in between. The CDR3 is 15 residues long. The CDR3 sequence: CASSRDEGPANEQFF. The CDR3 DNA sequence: TGTGCCAGCTCACGGGACGAGGGTCCGGCGAATGAGCAGTTCTTC.

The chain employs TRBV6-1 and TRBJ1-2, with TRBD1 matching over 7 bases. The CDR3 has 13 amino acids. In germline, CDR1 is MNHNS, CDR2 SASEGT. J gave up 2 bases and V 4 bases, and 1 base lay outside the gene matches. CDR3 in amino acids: CASSADRNYGYTF. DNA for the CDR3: TGTGCCAGCAGTGCGGACAGGAACTATGGCTACACCTTC.

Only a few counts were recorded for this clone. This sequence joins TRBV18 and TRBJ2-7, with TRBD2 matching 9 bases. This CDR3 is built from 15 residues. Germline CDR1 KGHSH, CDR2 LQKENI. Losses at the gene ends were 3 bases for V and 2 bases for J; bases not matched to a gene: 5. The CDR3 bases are TGTGCCAGCTCACCGGGTAGCGGGGGCACCTACGAGCAGTACTTC. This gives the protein CASSPGSGGTYEQYF.

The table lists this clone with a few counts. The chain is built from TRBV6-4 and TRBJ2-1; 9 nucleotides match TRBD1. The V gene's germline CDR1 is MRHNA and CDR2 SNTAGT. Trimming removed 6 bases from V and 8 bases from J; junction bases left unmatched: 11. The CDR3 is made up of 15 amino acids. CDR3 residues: CASSRTGELGDEQFF. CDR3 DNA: TGTGCCAGCAGCCGGACAGGGGAGTTAGGCGATGAGCAGTTCTTC.

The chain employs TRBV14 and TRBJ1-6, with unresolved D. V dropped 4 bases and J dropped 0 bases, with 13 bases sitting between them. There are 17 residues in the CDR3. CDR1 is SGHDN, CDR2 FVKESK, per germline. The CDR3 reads CASSRTAGSSYNSPLHF. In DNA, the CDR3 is TGTGCCAGCAGCCGGACGGCGGGAAGCTCCTATAATTCACCCCTCCACTTT.

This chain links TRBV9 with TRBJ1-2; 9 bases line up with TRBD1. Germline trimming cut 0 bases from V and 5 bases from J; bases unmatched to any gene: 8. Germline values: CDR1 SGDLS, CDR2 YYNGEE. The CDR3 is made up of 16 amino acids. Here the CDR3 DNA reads TGTGCCAGCAGCGTAGAACCCGGACAGGGGAGATATGGCTACACCTTC. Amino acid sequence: CASSVEPGQGRYGYTF.

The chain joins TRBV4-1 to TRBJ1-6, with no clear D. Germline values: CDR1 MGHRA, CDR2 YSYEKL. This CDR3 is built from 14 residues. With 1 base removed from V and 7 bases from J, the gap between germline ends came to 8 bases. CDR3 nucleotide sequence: TGCGCCAGCAGCCAAGTAGGGTTCAATTCACCCCTCCACTTT. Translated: CASSQVGFNSPLHF.

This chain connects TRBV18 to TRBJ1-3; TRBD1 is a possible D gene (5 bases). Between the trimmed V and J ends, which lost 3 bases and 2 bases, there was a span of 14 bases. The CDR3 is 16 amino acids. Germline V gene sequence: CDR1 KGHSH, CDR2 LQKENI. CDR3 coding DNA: TGTGCCAGCTCACCCGGGCAGGGAAGGGCTGGAAACACCATATATTTT. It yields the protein CASSPGQGRAGNTIYF.

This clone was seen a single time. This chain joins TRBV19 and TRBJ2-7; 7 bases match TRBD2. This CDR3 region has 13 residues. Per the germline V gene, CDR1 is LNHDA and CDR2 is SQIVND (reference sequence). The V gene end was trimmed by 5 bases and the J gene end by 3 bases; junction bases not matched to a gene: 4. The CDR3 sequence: CASSLASGYEQYF. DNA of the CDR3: TGTGCCAGTAGTTTGGCTAGCGGCTACGAGCAGTACTTC.

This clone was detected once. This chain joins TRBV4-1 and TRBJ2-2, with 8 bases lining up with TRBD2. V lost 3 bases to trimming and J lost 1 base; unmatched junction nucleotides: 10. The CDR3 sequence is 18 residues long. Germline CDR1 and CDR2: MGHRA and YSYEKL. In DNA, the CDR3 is TGCGCCAGCAGCCACCCTAGAGTAGCGGGAAAGAACACCGGGGAGCTGTTTTTT. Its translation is CASSHPRVAGKNTGELFF.

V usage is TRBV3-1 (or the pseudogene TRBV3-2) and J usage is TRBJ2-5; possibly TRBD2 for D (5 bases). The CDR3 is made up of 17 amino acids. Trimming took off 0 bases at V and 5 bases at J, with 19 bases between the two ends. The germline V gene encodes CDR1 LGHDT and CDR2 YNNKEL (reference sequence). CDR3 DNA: TGTGCCAGCAGCCAAGATTTGAGGGTCGGGGAATTGGAGACCCAGTACTTC. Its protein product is CASSQDLRVGELETQYF.

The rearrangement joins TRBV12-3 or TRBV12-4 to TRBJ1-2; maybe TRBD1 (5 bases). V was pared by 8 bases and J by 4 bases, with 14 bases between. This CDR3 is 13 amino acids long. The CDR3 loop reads CASVGDGAYGYTF. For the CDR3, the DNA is TGTGCCAGCGTGGGGGACGGAGCCTATGGCTACACCTTC.

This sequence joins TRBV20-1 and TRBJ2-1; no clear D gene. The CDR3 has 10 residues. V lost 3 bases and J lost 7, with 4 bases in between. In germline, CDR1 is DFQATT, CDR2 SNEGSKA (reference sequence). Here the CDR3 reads CSARYNEQFF. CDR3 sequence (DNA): TGCAGTGCTAGGTATAATGAGCAGTTCTTC.

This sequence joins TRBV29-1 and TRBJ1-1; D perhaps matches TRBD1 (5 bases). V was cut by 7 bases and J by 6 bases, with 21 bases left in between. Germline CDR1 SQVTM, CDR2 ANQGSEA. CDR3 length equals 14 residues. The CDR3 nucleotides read TGCAGCGCCCGAAGAGATCCGGGGGGGGCTGAAGCTTTCTTT. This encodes CSARRDPGGAEAFF.